The T cell receptor beta chain described here comes from a study of T cells in Graves' hyperthyroidism and ophthalmopathy. Germline assignment: CDR1 WSHSY and CDR2 SAAADI. V was clipped by 4 bases and J by 7 bases, with 11 bases between them. The CDR3 consists of 12 residues. TCR beta CDR3 sequences were amplified from RNA transcripts. The HTBI set primed first-round TCR CDR3 RT-PCR. MiXCR, run by TCRdb on the multiplex PCR reads, gives a single entry per CDR3 protein. This sample yields about 500,000 distinct CDR3 sequences, of which approximately 16% are seen a single time; under 20% belongs to the top ten. There are many counts of this clonotype.

V and J are TRBV10-2 and TRBJ2-7; D remains unclear. The sequenced sample consisted of blood. The receptor's source is a woman aged 18-29 years with Graves' hyperthyroidism. CDR3 region: CASSGTPREQYF. The CDR3 nucleotides read TGCGCCAGCAGTGGTACACCTCGGGAGCAGTACTTC.